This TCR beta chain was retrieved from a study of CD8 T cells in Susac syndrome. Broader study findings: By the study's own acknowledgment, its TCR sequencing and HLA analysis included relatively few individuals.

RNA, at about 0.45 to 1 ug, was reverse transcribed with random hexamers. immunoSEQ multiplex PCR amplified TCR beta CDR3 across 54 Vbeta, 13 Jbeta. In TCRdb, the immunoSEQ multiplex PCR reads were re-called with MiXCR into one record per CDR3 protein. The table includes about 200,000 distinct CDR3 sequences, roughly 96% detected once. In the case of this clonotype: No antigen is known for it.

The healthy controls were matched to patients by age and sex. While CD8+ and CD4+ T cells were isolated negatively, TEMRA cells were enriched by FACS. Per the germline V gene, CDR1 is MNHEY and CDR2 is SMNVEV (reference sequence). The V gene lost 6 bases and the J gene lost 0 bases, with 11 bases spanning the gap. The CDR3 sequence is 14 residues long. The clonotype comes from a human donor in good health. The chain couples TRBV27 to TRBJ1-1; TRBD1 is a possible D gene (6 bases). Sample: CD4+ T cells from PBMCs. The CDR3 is CASRPGQMNTEAFF. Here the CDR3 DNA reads TGTGCCAGCAGGCCGGGACAAATGAACACTGAAGCTTTCTTT.